The entry below describes one T cell receptor (beta chain). Its matching antigen is unknown. The record originates from a study of blood T cells in healthy people across ages. Study-level information: With template switching, about one barcoded beta molecule was captured per two T cells. Study observations and caveats: Older age coincided with a roughly linear decline in TCR beta diversity per million T cells.

PCR was performed a second time for roughly 7 to 11 cycles using a sample-barcoded 5' primer and a J-beta primer mix. TCRdb itself ran the 5' RACE reads through MiXCR, one entry per CDR3 protein. Altogether over 1,200,000 distinct CDR3 sequences are present, 45% to 70% being singletons, with the ten largest covering about 6.7%. Germline CDR1 and CDR2: MGHRA and YSYEKL. The CDR3 contains 16 residues. V was cut by 4 bases and J by 0 bases, with 16 bases left in between. Peripheral blood, about 10 milliliters per donor, was collected. The chain joins TRBV4-1 to TRBJ2-7; D unclear. Sequencing used blood. The sequence came from a man aged 18-30 years in good health. CDR3 amino acids: CASSPPGREISYEQYF. Here the CDR3 DNA reads TGCGCCAGCAGCCCTCCCGGGCGCGAGATCTCCTACGAGCAGTACTTC.